The TCR beta chain under discussion was sequenced for a study of cytomegalovirus exposure and HLA in healthy donors. Study outcomes and limitations: Previously analyzed data showed that most TCR beta V segments were productive at a frequency of about 90% or about 30%. Researchers reported in a later analysis that a missense DCLRE1C variant was tied to TCR beta V- and J-gene trimming. Based on reports, TCR beta sequences accurately predicted HLA-A and HLA-B alleles for most subjects. Some V segments could not be told apart, so they were left out, TRBV6-2 and TRBV6-3 among them.

As for this clone: The target antigen is unknown.

60 Vbeta and 13 Jbeta primers were used in PCR. Repertoires were generated with immunoSEQ multiplex PCR, while TCRdb's copy carries only in-frame clones and drops some. The sample carries some 76,000 clones, over 60% recorded once. This CDR3 region has 17 residues. V lost 5 bases, J lost 0 bases, and 18 bases lay in between. Germline values: CDR1 SGHTA, CDR2 FQGNSA. The chain combines TRBV7-2 with TRBJ2-3, with D perhaps TRBD2 (5 bases). The specimen was PBMCs. The sequence derives from a male donor in good health and CMV-seropositive. The CDR3 DNA sequence: TGTGCCAGCAGCGCCCTTGGGAGTAGCGTAAGCACAGATACGCAGTATTTT. Amino acids: CASSALGSSVSTDTQYF.